These 23 T cell receptor beta chains share one sample of origin, sequenced in a study of blood T cell repertoires in COVID-19. This table comes from immunoSEQ multiplex PCR, and its TCRdb copy is limited to in-frame clones, with some not included. Among over 95,000 clones, approximately 90% were seen once, and the ten largest hold over 15%. The sequencing input was peripheral blood. The source of these receptors is a human donor with acute or convalescent COVID-19. The donor label of this sample is uncertain.

The J gene is TRBJ2-3, the V gene TRBV7-5; the D call in the table, TRBD2, was not verified against the DNA. TRBV7-5 is described as a pseudogene. The CDR3 sequence is 19 residues long. The CDR3 is CVRSSPLQRGVYYTDTQYF. The CDR3 bases are TGTGTCAGAAGCTCCCCCCTCCAGCGGGGGGTATACTACACAGATACGCAGTATTTT.

The rearrangement links TRBV28 to TRBJ1-2, with D perhaps matching TRBD1 (5 bases). Trimming removed 5 bases from V and 2 bases from J, with 12 bases in between. In germline, CDR1 is MDHEN, CDR2 SYDVKM. The CDR3 is made up of 14 amino acids. The CDR3 region is CASSTQTANYGYTF. DNA of the CDR3: TGTGCCAGCAGTACTCAGACAGCAAACTATGGCTACACCTTC.

The DNA for the CDR3 is TGTGCCAGCAGTCACGGGACTTCCCTCTACGAGCAGTACTTC. Residues: CASSHGTSLYEQYF. The chain links TRBV6-2 or TRBV6-3 to TRBJ2-7; weak D call: TRBD2 (6 bases). Germline CDR1 is MNHEY and CDR2 is SVGEGT. The CDR3 has 14 residues. Trimming pared 5 bases from V and 3 bases from J, leaving 14 bases between.

The chain combines TRBV4-3 with TRBJ2-5, with 7 nucleotides matching TRBD1. The CDR3 has 19 amino acids. Per the germline V gene, CDR1 is LGHNA and CDR2 is YSLEER. The J segment lost 5 bases and the V segment lost 2 bases, leaving 20 bases of the junction unmatched. CDR3 region: CASSQPKQPLRGFRETQYF. The DNA for the CDR3 is TGCGCCAGCAGCCAACCGAAACAGCCTCTCAGGGGGTTCAGGGAGACCCAGTACTTC.

The CDR3 spells CASSFVTRVQFF. CDR3 coding DNA: TGTGCCAGCAGTTTTGTGACTAGAGTGCAGTTCTTC. This chain uses TRBV12-3 or TRBV12-4 with TRBJ2-1, with a possible D match to TRBD2 (6 bases). This CDR3 has 12 amino acids. V shed 3 bases and J shed 12 bases, with 12 bases lying between them.

The chain combines TRBV14 with TRBJ2-3; 8 nucleotides line up with TRBD1. CDR3 length: 15 amino acids. Losses at the gene ends were 0 bases for V and 6 bases for J; bases not matched to a gene: 5. Germline V lookup: CDR1 SGHDN, CDR2 FVKESK. CDR3 protein: CASSQDPGQVDTQYF. The DNA of the CDR3 is TGTGCCAGCAGCCAAGATCCGGGACAGGTGGATACGCAGTATTTT.

V usage is TRBV9 and J usage is TRBJ2-5; the match to TRBD1 covers 10 bases. V lost 3 bases, J lost 3 bases, and 8 bases stayed unmatched. This CDR3 region has 16 residues. The germline gives CDR1 SGDLS, CDR2 YYNGEE. CDR3 nucleotide sequence: TGTGCCAGCAGCGCCGCTCCGACAGGGGGCAAAGAGACCCAGTACTTC. Translating gives CASSAAPTGGKETQYF.

This clone was seen just once. The chain uses TRBV30 and TRBJ2-5; 8 bases match TRBD1. V shed 5 bases and J 5 bases; nucleotides not matched to a gene: 13. The CDR3 has 15 residues. Per the germline V gene, CDR1 is GTSNPN and CDR2 is SVGIG (reference sequence). The CDR3 loop reads CAWDLQGARWETQYF. CDR3 sequence (DNA): TGTGCCTGGGATTTGCAGGGGGCGCGATGGGAGACCCAGTACTTC.

This clone has only one observation. The CDR3 region is CARTRLERGTDTQYF. The CDR3 nucleotides are TGTGCCAGAACCCGACTAGAAAGGGGCACAGATACGCAGTATTTT. This chain joins TRBV5-3 and TRBJ2-3; tentative D call: TRBD2 (6 bases). TRBV5-3 is placed among ORFs of uncertain function. The CDR3 is made up of 15 amino acids. The germline V and J ends were trimmed by 6 bases and 1 base, with 15 bases remaining between them.

The chain recombines TRBV18 with TRBJ1-4; TRBD1 is a possible D gene (6 bases). Germline V lookup: CDR1 KGHSH, CDR2 LQKENI. The CDR3 runs to 18 residues. Trimming removed 0 bases at V and 3 bases at J, with 17 bases between. CDR3 DNA: TGTGCCAGCTCACCACCCACAGGGCTGGATGGGGCTAATGAAAAACTGTTTTTT. It is translated as CASSPPTGLDGANEKLFF.

The rearrangement links TRBV11-2 to TRBJ1-6, with 7 bases that match TRBD1. The CDR3 runs to 15 residues. V lost 5 bases to trimming and J lost 7 bases; unmatched junction nucleotides: 8. CDR1 and CDR2 from the germline V gene are SGHAT and FQNNGV. CDR3 in amino acids: CASSPQGQHNSPLHF. Here the CDR3 DNA reads TGTGCCAGCAGCCCACAGGGACAGCACAATTCACCCCTCCACTTT.

The J gene is TRBJ1-4, the V gene TRBV6-2 or TRBV6-3; D is uncertain. The germline CDR1 and CDR2 sequences are MNHEY and SVGEGT. This CDR3 comprises 18 residues. Trimming took 0 bases from V and 0 from J, leaving 14 bases between them. CDR3 sequence: CASSYSTSLTATNEKLFF. The DNA for the CDR3 is TGTGCCAGCAGTTACTCGACAAGTCTAACTGCAACTAATGAAAAACTGTTTTTT.

The chain combines TRBV30 with TRBJ1-4; unclear D gene. The CDR3 extends over 13 amino acids. Germline values: CDR1 GTSNPN, CDR2 SVGIG (reference sequence). The V and J ends lost 5 bases and 4 bases respectively, with 11 bases between them. CDR3 residues: CAWGGSVNEKLFF. CDR3 DNA: TGTGCCTGGGGCGGGTCCGTTAATGAAAAACTGTTTTTT.

This clone showed up just a few times. The chain carries TRBV2 and TRBJ2-2; D ambiguous. CDR1 is SNHLY, CDR2 FYNNEI, per germline. CDR3 length: 15 amino acids. Trimming took 5 bases from V and 6 from J, leaving 16 bases between them. The CDR3 loop reads CASSPLARVAGELFF. CDR3 nucleotides: TGTGCCAGCAGTCCCCTTGCGCGAGTCGCCGGGGAGCTGTTTTTT. Full variable domain (rest looked up from reference TRBV2 and TRBJ2-2): EPEVTQTPSHQVTQMGQEVILRCVPISNHLYFYWYRQILGQKVEFLVSFYNNEISEKSEIFDDQFSVERPDGSNFTLKIRSTKLEDSAMYFCASSPLARVAGELFFGEGSRLTVL.

The rearrangement joins TRBV5-3 to TRBJ2-1, with a weak D call TRBD1 (5 bases). TRBV5-3 qualifies as an ORF whose function is uncertain. Trimming took 10 bases from V and 2 from J, leaving 25 bases between them. The CDR3 consists of 17 residues. The CDR3 loop is CASKALGYRPTYNEQFF. The CDR3 bases are TGTGCCTCAAAGGCTCTAGGGTACAGGCCTACCTACAATGAGCAGTTCTTC.

The CDR3 loop reads CASSLTNTEAFF. The CDR3 nucleotides are TGTGCCAGCAGCCTGACAAACACTGAAGCTTTCTTT. The chain joins TRBV3-1 (or the pseudogene TRBV3-2) to TRBJ1-1, with D hard to call. CDR3 length: 12 residues. V was clipped by 4 bases and J by 2 bases, with 5 bases between them. Germline CDR1 and CDR2: LGHDT and YNNKEL (reference sequence).

This clone was observed once. The rearrangement links TRBV6-5 to TRBJ1-1; 9 bases are shared with TRBD1. The CDR3 has 14 amino acids. Germline V CDR1 and CDR2: MNHEY, SVGAGI. V lost 6 bases, J lost 4 bases, and 6 bases stayed unmatched. CDR3 amino acids: CASRTGQGSTEAFF. For the CDR3, the DNA is TGTGCCAGCAGGACCGGACAGGGGAGCACTGAAGCTTTCTTT.

V usage is TRBV2 and J usage is TRBJ2-1; D remains ambiguous. This CDR3 comprises 14 residues. CDR1 is SNHLY, CDR2 FYNNEI, per germline. V lost 7 bases to trimming and J lost 5 bases, with 15 bases between them. The CDR3 reads CASMPLSQDNEQFF. The CDR3 nucleotides read TGTGCCAGCATGCCCCTCTCCCAGGACAATGAGCAGTTCTTC.

This clone was detected once. This chain connects TRBV3-1 (or the pseudogene TRBV3-2) to TRBJ1-2; no clear D. Germline CDR1 LGHDT, CDR2 YNNKEL (reference sequence). Trimming removed 2 bases from V and 2 bases from J, with 12 bases in between. The CDR3 contains 15 residues. CDR3 amino acids: CASSQTVDSNYGYTF. The CDR3 DNA is TGTGCCAGCAGCCAAACGGTCGATAGCAACTATGGCTACACCTTC.

J is TRBJ1-1 and V is TRBV4-3; 7 nucleotides align to TRBD1. This CDR3 is 16 amino acids long. Germline-derived CDR1 and CDR2 are LGHNA and YSLEER. V dropped 0 bases and J dropped 0; count of bases not matched to a gene: 4. Written as DNA, the CDR3 is TGCGCCAGCAGCCAAGATCGGGGGACAGTGAACACTGAAGCTTTCTTT. This sequence encodes CASSQDRGTVNTEAFF.

This sequence joins TRBV27 and TRBJ1-1; 10 positions agree with TRBD1. Germline CDR1 reads MNHEY; CDR2 reads SMNVEV (reference sequence). V gave up 5 bases and J gave up 5 bases; unmatched junction bases: 14. The CDR3 length is 17 residues. This CDR3 is CASSLLDRGRLGTEAFF. As DNA, the CDR3 is TGTGCCAGCAGTCTATTAGACAGGGGGCGATTGGGGACTGAAGCTTTCTTT.

This clone was detected a few times. This sequence joins TRBV6-5 and TRBJ1-1; D remains ambiguous. The CDR3 extends over 14 amino acids. Germline CDR1 and CDR2: MNHEY and SVGAGI. Trimming took off 7 bases at V and 2 bases at J, with 14 bases between the two ends. CDR3 sequence reads: CASTVTRINTEAFF. DNA for the CDR3: TGTGCCAGCACCGTAACCAGAATTAACACTGAAGCTTTCTTT.

The rearrangement links TRBV6-4 to TRBJ1-3; no firm D call. The CDR3 is 14 amino acids. V shed 9 bases and J shed 0 bases, with 12 bases lying between them. CDR1 is MRHNA, CDR2 SNTAGT, per germline. CDR3 loop: CARVDTFSGNTIYF. The CDR3 bases are TGTGCCAGGGTAGACACCTTCTCTGGAAACACCATATATTTT.